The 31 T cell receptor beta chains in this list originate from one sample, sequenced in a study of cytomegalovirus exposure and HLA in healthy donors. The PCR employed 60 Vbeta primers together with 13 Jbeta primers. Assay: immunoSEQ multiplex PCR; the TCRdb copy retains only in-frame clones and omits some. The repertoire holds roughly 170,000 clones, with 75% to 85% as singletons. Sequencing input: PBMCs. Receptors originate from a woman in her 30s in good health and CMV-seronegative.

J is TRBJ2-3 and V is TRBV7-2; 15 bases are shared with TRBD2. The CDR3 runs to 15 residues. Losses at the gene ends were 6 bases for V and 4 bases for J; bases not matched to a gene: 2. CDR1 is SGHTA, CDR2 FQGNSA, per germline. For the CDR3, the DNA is TGTGCCAGCAGTCGGACTAGCGGGGGGGCAGATACGCAGTATTTT. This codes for CASSRTSGGADTQYF.

CDR3 nucleotides: TGTGCCAGCAGCTTAGGGCAGGGGCCAAACAATGAGCAGTTCTTC. Protein: CASSLGQGPNNEQFF. The chain combines TRBV7-9 with TRBJ2-1, with a possible D match to TRBD1 (6 bases). The CDR3 loop spans 15 amino acids. Trimming took off 1 base at V and 5 bases at J, with 12 bases between the two ends. Germline V gene sequence: CDR1 SEHNR, CDR2 FQNEAQ (reference sequence).

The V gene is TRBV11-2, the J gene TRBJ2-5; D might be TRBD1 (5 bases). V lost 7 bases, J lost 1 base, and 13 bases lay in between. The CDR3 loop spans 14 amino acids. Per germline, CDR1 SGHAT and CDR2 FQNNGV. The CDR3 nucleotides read TGTGCCAGCAACCCTCGGCAGGGCCAAGAGACCCAGTACTTC. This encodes CASNPRQGQETQYF.

This CDR3 is CASILGATNTEAFF. CDR3 sequence (DNA): TGTGCCAGCATTTTAGGGGCTACGAACACTGAAGCTTTCTTT. The gene calls are TRBV6-1 and TRBJ1-1, with a possible D match to TRBD1 (5 bases). Germline V lookup: CDR1 MNHNS, CDR2 SASEGT. Trimming left V 7 bases short and J 1 base short, with 13 bases between. This CDR3 region has 14 residues.

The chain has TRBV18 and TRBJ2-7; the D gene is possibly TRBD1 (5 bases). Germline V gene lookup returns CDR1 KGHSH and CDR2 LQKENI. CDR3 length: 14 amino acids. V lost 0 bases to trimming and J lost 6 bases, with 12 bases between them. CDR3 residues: CASSPPRAGIEQYF. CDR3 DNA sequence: TGTGCCAGCTCACCACCCAGAGCAGGGATCGAGCAGTACTTC.

The CDR3 here is CASSFGVRGRTEAFF. The CDR3 DNA is TGTGCCAGCAGCTTTGGGGTCAGGGGGCGCACTGAAGCTTTCTTT. The rearrangement links TRBV7-8 to TRBJ1-1, with 8 bases lining up with TRBD1. V shed 3 bases and J 4 bases; nucleotides not matched to a gene: 7. The CDR3 length is 15 residues. Germline CDR1 and CDR2: SGHVS and FQNEAQ. The variable domain in full, with the rest retrieved from reference TRBV7-8 and TRBJ1-1, is GAGVSQSPRYKVAKRGQDVALRCDPISGHVSLFWYQQALGQGPEFLTYFQNEAQLDKSGLPSDRFFAERPEGSVSTLKIQRTQQEDSAVYLCASSFGVRGRTEAFFGQGTRLTVV.

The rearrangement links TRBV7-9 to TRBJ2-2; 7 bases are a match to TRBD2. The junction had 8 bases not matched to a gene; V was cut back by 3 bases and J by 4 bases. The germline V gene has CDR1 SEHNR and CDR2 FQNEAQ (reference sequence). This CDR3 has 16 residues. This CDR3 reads CASSFREVAGTGELFF. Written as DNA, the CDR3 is TGTGCCAGCAGCTTTCGGGAGGTGGCGGGCACCGGGGAGCTGTTTTTT.

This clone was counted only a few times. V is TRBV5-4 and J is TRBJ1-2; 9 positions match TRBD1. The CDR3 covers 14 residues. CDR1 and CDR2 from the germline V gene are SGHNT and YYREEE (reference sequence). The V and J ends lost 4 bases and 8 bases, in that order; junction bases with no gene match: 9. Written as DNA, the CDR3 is TGTGCCAGCAGCATAAATACAGGGGGCCACGGCTACACCTTC. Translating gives CASSINTGGHGYTF.

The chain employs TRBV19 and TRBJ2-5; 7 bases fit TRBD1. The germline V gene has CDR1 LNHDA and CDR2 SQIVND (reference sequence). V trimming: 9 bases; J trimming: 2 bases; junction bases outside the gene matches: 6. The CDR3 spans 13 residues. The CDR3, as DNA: TGTGCCAGCTCTGGACAGGTTCAAGAGACCCAGTACTTC. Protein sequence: CASSGQVQETQYF.

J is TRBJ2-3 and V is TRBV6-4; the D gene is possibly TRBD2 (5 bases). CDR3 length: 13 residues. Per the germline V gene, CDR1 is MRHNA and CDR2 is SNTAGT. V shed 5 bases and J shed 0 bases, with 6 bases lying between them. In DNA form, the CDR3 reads TGTGCCAGCAGTAGCGGAAGCACAGATACGCAGTATTTT. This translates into CASSSGSTDTQYF.

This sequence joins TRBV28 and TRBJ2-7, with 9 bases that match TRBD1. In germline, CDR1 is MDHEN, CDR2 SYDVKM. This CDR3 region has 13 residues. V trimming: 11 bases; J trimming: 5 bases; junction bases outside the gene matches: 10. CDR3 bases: TGTGCCGGGGGTCCGGGACAGGGAAACGAGCAGTACTTC. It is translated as CAGGPGQGNEQYF. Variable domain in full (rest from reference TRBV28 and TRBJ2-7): DVKVTQSSRYLVKRTGEKVFLECVQDMDHENMFWYRQDPGLGLRLIYFSYDVKMKEKGDIPEGYSVSREKKERFSLILESASTNQTSMYLCAGGPGQGNEQYFGPGTRLTVT.

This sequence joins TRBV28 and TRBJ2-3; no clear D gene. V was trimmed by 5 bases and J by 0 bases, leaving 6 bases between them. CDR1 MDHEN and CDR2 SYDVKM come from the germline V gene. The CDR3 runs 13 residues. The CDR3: CASSGHSTDTQYF. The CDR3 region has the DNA TGTGCCAGCAGTGGCCACAGCACAGATACGCAGTATTTT.

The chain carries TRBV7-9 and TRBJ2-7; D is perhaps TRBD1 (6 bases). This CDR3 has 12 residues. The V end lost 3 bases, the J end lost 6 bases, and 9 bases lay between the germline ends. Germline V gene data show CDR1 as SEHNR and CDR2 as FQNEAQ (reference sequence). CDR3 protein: CASSFRGPEQYF. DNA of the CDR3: TGTGCCAGCAGCTTCAGGGGCCCCGAGCAGTACTTC. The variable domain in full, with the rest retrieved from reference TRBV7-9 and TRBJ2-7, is DTGVSQNPRHKITKRGQNVTFRCDPISEHNRLYWYRQTLGQGPEFLTYFQNEAQLEKSRLLSDRFSAERPKGSFSTLEIQRTEQGDSAMYLCASSFRGPEQYFGPGTRLTVT.

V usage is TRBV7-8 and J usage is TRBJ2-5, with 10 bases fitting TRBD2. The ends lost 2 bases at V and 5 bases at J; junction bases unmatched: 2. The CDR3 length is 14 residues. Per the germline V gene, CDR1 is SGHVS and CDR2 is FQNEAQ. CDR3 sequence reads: CASSLSLAGETQYF. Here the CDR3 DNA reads TGTGCCAGCAGCTTATCACTAGCGGGGGAGACCCAGTACTTC.

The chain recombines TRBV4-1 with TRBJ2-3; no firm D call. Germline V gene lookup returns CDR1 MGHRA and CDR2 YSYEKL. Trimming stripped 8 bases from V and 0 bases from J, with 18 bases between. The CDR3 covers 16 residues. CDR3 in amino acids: CASCELGRLSTDTQYF. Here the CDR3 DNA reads TGCGCCAGCTGCGAGCTGGGCAGGCTTAGCACAGATACGCAGTATTTT.

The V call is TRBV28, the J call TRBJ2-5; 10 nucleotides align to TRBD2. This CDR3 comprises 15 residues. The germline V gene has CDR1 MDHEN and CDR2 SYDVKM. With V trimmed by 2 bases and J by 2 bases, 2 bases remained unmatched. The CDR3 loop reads CASSLLAGEQETQYF. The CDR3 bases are TGTGCCAGCAGTTTACTAGCGGGAGAGCAAGAGACCCAGTACTTC.

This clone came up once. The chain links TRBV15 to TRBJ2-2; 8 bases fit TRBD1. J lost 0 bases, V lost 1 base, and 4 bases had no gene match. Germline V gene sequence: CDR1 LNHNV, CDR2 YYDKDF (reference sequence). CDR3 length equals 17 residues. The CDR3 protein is CATSRGKTGANTGELFF. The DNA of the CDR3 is TGTGCCACCAGCAGAGGGAAGACAGGGGCGAACACCGGGGAGCTGTTTTTT. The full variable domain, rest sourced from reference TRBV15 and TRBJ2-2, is DAMVIQNPRYQVTQFGKPVTLSCSQTLNHNVMYWYQQKSSQAPKLLFHYYDKDFNNEADTPDNFQSRRPNTSFCFLDIRSPGLGDTAMYLCATSRGKTGANTGELFFGEGSRLTVL.

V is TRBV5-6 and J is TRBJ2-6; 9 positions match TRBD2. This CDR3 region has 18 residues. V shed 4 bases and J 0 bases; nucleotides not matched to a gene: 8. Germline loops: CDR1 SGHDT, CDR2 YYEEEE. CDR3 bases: TGTGCCAGCAGCGAGCCGGGGACTAGCTTCTCTGGGGCCAACGTCCTGACTTTC. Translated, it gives CASSEPGTSFSGANVLTF.

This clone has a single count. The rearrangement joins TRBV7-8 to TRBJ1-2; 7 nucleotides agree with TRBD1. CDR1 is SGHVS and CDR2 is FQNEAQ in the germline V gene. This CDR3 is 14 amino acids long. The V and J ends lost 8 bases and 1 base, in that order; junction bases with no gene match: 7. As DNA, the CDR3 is TGTGCCAGCGGCAGGGGGACTGGTAACTATGGCTACACCTTC. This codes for CASGRGTGNYGYTF.

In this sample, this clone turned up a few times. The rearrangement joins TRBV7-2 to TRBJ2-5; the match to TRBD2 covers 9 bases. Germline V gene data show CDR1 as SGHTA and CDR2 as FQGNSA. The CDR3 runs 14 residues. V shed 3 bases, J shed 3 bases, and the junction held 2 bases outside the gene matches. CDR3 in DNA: TGTGCCAGCAGCTTCCAGCGGGGGGAAGAGACCCAGTACTTC. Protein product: CASSFQRGEETQYF.

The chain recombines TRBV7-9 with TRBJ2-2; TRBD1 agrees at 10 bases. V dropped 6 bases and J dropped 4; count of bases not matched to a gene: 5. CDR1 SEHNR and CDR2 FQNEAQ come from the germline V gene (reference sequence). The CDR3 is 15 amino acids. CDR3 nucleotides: TGTGCCAGCAGGGGACAGGGGATTATCACCGGGGAGCTGTTTTTT. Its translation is CASRGQGIITGELFF.

CDR3 DNA: TGTGCCAGCAGGCCTCCAGGGGAGTGGACTGAAGCTTTCTTT. This gives the protein CASRPPGEWTEAFF. This chain joins TRBV28 and TRBJ1-1; tentative D call: TRBD1 (6 bases). The CDR3 covers 14 residues. Trimming stripped 6 bases from V and 5 bases from J, with 16 bases between. The V gene's germline CDR1 is MDHEN and CDR2 SYDVKM.

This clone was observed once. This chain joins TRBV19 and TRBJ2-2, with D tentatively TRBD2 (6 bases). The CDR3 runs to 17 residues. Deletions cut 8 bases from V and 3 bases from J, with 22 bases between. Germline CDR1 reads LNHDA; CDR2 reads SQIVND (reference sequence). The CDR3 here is CASGIGLNPGDTGELFF. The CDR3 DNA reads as TGTGCCAGTGGGATCGGGCTTAACCCGGGGGACACCGGGGAGCTGTTTTTT.

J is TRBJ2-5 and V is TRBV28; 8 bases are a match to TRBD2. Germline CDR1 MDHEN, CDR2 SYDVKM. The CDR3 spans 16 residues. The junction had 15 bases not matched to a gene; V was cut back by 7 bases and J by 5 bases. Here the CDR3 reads CASTNLGGARQETQYF. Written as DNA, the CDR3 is TGTGCCAGCACTAACCTCGGGGGGGCCAGGCAGGAGACCCAGTACTTC. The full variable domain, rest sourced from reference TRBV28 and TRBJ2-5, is DVKVTQSSRYLVKRTGEKVFLECVQDMDHENMFWYRQDPGLGLRLIYFSYDVKMKEKGDIPEGYSVSREKKERFSLILESASTNQTSMYLCASTNLGGARQETQYFGPGTRLLVL.

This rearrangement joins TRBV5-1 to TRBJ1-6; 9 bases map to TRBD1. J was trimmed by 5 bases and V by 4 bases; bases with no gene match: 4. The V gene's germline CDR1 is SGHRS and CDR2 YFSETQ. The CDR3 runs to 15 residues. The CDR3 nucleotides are TGCGCCAGCAGCAACACAGGGGGCGATAATTCACCCCTCCACTTT. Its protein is CASSNTGGDNSPLHF.

This chain's CDR3 is CASSTGTVKETQYF. DNA of the CDR3: TGTGCCAGCAGTACCGGGACAGTCAAAGAGACCCAGTACTTC. The chain recombines TRBV28 with TRBJ2-5; 7 nucleotides agree with TRBD1. The germline V gene has CDR1 MDHEN and CDR2 SYDVKM. V was pared by 5 bases and J by 3 bases, with 6 bases of the junction left unmatched. CDR3 length: 14 residues.

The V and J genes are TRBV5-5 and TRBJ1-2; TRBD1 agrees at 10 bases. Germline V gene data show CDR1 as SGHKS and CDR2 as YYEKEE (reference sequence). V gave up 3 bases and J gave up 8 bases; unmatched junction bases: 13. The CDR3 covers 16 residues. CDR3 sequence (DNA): TGTGCCAGCAGCTCCCGCCCGGGACAGGGGTTTGAAGGCTACACCTTC. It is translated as CASSSRPGQGFEGYTF.

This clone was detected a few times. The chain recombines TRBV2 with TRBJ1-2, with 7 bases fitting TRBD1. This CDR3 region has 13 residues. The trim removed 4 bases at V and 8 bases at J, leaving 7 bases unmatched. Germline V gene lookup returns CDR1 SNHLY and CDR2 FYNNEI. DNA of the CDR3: TGTGCCAGCAGTGCCGACAGGGCGGAAGGCTACACCTTC. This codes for CASSADRAEGYTF.

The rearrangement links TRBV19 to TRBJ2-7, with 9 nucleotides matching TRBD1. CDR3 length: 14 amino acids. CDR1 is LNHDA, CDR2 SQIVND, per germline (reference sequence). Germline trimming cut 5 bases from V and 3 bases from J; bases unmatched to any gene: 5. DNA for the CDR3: TGTGCCAGTAGTCTCCGACAGGGGGTCTACGAGCAGTACTTC. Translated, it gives CASSLRQGVYEQYF.

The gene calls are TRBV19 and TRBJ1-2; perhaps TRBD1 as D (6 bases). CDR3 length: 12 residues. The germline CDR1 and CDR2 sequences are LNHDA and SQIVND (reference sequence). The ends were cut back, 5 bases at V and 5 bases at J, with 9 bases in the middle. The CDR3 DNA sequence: TGTGCCAGTAGTCCAGGGACATATGGCTACACCTTC. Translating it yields CASSPGTYGYTF.

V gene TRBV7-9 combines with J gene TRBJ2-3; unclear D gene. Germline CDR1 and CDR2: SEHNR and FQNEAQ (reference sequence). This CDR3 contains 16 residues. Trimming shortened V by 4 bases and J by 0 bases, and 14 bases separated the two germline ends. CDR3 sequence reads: CASSSPPARSTDTQYF. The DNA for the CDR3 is TGTGCCAGCAGCTCCCCCCCCGCTAGGAGCACAGATACGCAGTATTTT.